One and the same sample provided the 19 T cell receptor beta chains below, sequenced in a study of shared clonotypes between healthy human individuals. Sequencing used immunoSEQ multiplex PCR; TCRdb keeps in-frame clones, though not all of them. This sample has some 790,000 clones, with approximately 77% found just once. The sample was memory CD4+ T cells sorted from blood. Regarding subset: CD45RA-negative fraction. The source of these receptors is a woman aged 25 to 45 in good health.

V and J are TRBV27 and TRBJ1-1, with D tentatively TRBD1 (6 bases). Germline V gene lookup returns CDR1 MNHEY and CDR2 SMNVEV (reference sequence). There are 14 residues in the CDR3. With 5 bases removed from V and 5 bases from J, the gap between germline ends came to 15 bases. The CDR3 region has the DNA TGTGCCAGCAGTCCGTTGGGGGCTATGACTGAAGCTTTCTTT. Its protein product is CASSPLGAMTEAFF.

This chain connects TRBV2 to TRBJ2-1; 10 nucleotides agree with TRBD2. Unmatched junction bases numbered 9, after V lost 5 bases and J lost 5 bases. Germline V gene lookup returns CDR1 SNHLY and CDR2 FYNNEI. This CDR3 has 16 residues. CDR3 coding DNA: TGTGCCAGCAGTACTAGCGGGAATAGTAATGACAATGAGCAGTTCTTC. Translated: CASSTSGNSNDNEQFF.

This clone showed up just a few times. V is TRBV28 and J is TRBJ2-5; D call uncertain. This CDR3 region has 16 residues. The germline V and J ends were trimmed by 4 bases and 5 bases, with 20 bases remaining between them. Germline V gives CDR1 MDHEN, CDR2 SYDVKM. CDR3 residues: CASSSRRGVLAETQYF. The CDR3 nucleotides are TGTGCCAGCAGTTCCCGACGTGGGGTGCTGGCCGAGACCCAGTACTTC.

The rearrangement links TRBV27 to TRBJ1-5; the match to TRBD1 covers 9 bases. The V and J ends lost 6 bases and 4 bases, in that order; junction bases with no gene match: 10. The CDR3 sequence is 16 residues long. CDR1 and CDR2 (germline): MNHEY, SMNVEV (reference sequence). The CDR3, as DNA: TGTGCCAGCAGGGGCTGGGGACAGGGCGGGAATCAGCCCCAGCATTTT. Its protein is CASRGWGQGGNQPQHF.

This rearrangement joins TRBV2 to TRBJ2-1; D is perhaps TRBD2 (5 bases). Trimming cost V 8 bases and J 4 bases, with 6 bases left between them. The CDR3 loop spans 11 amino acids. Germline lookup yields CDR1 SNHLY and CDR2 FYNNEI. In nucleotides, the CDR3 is TGTGCCAGCGGACTTTACAATGAGCAGTTCTTC. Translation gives CASGLYNEQFF.

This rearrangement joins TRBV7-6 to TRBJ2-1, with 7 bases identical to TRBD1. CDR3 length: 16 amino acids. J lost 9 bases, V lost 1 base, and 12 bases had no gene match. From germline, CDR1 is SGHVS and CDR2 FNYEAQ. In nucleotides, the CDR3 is TGTGCCAGCAGCTTAGACGGGGACAGTGTTCCTCGTGAGCAGTTCTTC. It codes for CASSLDGDSVPREQFF.

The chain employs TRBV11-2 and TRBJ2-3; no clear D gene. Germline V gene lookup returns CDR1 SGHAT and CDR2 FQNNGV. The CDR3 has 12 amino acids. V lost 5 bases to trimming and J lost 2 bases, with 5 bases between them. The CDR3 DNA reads TGTGCCAGCAGCATCTTCACAGATACGCAGTATTTT. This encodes CASSIFTDTQYF.

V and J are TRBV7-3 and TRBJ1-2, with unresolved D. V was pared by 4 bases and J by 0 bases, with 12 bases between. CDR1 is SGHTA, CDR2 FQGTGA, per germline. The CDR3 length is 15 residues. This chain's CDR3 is CASSSSPAANYGYTF. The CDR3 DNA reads TGTGCCAGCAGCTCGTCCCCAGCCGCTAACTATGGCTACACCTTC. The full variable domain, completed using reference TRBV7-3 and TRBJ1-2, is GAGVSQTPSNKVTEKGKYVELRCDPISGHTALYWYRQSLGQGPEFLIYFQGTGAADDSGLPNDRFFAVRPEGSVSTLKIQRTERGDSAVYLCASSSSPAANYGYTFGSGTRLTVV.

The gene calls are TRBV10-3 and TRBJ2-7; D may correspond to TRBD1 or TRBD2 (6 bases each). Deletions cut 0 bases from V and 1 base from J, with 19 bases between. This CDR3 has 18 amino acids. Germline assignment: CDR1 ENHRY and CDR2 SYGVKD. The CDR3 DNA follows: TGTGCCATCAGTGAGTCTCCGACAGGTAGCGGCCGATCCTACGAGCAGTACTTC. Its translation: CAISESPTGSGRSYEQYF.

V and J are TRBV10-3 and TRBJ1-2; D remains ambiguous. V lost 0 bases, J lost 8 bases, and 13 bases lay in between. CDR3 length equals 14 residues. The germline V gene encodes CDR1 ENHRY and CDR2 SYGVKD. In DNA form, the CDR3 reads TGTGCCATCAGTGAGTCAGGATGGAGGTACGGCTACACCTTC. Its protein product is CAISESGWRYGYTF.

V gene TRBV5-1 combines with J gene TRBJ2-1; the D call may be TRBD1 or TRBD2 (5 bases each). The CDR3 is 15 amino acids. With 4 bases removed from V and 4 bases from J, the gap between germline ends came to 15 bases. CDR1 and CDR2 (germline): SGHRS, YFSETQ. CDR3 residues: CASSRGDFGYNEQFF. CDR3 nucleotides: TGCGCCAGCAGCCGAGGGGATTTCGGGTACAATGAGCAGTTCTTC.

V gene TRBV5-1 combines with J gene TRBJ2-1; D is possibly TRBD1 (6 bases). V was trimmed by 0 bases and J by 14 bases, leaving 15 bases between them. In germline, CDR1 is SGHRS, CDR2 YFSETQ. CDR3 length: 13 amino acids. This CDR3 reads CASSLGANSGEFF. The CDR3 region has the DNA TGCGCCAGCAGCTTGGGGGCCAACTCAGGGGAGTTCTTC.

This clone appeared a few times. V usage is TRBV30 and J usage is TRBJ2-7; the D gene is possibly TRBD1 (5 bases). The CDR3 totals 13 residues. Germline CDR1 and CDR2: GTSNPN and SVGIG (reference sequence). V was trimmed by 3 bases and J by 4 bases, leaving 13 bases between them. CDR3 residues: CAWRQVGVYEQYF. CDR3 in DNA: TGTGCCTGGAGGCAGGTAGGGGTTTACGAGCAGTACTTC.

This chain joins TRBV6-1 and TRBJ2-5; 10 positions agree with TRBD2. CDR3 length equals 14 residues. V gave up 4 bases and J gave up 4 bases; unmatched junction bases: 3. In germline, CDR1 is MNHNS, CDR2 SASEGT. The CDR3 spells CASSVAGGGETQYF. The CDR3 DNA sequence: TGTGCCAGCAGTGTAGCGGGAGGAGGAGAGACCCAGTACTTC.

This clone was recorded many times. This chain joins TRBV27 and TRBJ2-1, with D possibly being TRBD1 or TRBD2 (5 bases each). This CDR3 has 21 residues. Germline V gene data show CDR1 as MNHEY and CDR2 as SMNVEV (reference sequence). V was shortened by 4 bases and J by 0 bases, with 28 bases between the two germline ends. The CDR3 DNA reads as TGTGCCAGCAGTTCCTCCGGGCGTTGGGGGTCGAAGAATAGCTCCTACAATGAGCAGTTCTTC. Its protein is CASSSSGRWGSKNSSYNEQFF.

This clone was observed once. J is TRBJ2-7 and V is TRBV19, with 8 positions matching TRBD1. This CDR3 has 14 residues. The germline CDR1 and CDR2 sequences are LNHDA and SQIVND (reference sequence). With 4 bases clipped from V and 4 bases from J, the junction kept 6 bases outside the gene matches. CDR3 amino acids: CASSKGQGLYEQYF. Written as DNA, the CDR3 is TGTGCCAGTAGTAAAGGACAGGGTCTTTACGAGCAGTACTTC.

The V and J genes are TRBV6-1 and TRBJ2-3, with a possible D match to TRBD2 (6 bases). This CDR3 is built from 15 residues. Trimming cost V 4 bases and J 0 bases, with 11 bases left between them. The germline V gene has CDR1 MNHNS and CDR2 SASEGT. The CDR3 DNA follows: TGTGCCAGCAGTGTGGAGGGTCTTAGCACAGATACGCAGTATTTT. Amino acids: CASSVEGLSTDTQYF.

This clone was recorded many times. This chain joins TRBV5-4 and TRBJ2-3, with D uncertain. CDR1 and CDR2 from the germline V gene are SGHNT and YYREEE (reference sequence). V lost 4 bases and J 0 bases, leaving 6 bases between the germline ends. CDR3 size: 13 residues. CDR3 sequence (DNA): TGTGCCAGCAGCACGGAAAGCACAGATACGCAGTATTTT. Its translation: CASSTESTDTQYF.

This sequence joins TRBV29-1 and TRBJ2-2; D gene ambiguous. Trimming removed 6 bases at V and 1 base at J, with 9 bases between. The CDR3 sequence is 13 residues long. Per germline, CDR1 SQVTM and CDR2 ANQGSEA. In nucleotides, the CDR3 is TGCAGCGTCATTTTTTTGAACACCGGGGAGCTGTTTTTT. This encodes CSVIFLNTGELFF.